The present T cell receptor beta chain was sequenced within a study of blood T cell repertoires in COVID-19. The authors' processing: It was from reference gene primer amplification that nucleated cell counts were estimated. This table comes from immunoSEQ multiplex PCR, and its TCRdb copy is limited to in-frame clones, with some not included. V, J and clone size derive from that table, while D and trimming were established from the DNA sequence. The sample shows about 240,000 clones, 80% to 85% of them seen only once. V lost 4 bases, J lost 1 base, and 10 bases lay in between. This CDR3 has 14 residues. The germline gives CDR1 LGHNA, CDR2 YSLEER.

The gene calls are TRBV4-3 and TRBJ1-2; D is perhaps TRBD1 (5 bases). The receptor's source is a woman in her late teens or twenties with acute or convalescent COVID-19. Specimen: peripheral blood. In DNA form, the CDR3 reads TGCGCCAGCAGCCGGCAGGGCTATAACTATGGCTACACCTTC. Residues: CASSRQGYNYGYTF.